This T cell receptor beta chain was found in a study of cytomegalovirus exposure and HLA in healthy donors. This PCR relied on a set of 60 Vbeta primers and 13 Jbeta primers. Produced via immunoSEQ multiplex PCR; TCRdb's table is partial and in-frame only. The table counts 77,000 or so clones; approximately 4.6% lies in the top ten. Broader study findings: Rare TCR sequences predominated, though certain public TCRs were found in many donors.

As to this clone: The antigen is not known.

Germline V CDR1 and CDR2: SQVTM, ANQGSEA. This CDR3 has 13 amino acids. V shed 7 bases and J 4 bases; nucleotides not matched to a gene: 8. The sequenced sample consisted of PBMCs. V is TRBV29-1 and J is TRBJ2-7, with TRBD2 matching 9 bases. The sequence was collected from a man aged 30 to 45 in good health and CMV-seronegative. In DNA, the CDR3 is TGCAGCGGTTTAGCGGGAGCAGCGTACGAGCAGTACTTC. This translates into CSGLAGAAYEQYF.